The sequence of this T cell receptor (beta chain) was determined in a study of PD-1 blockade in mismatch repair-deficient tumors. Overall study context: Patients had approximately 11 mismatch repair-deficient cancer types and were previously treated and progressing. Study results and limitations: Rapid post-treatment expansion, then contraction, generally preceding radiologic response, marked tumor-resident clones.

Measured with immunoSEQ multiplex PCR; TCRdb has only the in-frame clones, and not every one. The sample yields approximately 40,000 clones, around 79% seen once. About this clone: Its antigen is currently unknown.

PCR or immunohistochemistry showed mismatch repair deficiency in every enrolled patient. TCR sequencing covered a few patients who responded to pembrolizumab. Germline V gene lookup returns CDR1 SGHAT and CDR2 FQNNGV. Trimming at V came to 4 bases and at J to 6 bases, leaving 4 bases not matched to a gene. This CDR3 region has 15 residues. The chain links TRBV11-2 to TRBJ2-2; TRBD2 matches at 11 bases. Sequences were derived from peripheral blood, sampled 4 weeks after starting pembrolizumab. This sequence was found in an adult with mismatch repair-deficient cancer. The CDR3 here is CASSSGLAVAGELFF. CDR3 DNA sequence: TGTGCCAGCAGCTCGGGACTAGCGGTCGCCGGGGAGCTGTTTTTT.